This TCR beta chain comes out of a study of vaccination and CD4 T cells after COVID-19. The time point here: late sampling 161 to 241 days after vaccination in a few convalescent patients. Before Alpha, Beta and Delta appeared in the US, convalescents tested positive (March–late 2020). Per the germline V gene, CDR1 is DFQATT and CDR2 is SNEGSKA (reference sequence). CDR3 size: 19 residues. V lost 0 bases, J lost 0 bases, and 14 bases stayed unmatched. A single record per CDR3 protein comes from TCRdb applying MiXCR to the PCR reads. The table has approximately 40,000 distinct CDR3 sequences, around 33% seen once.

The material sequenced was CD4+ T cells from blood, taken about 7 months after SARS-CoV-2 vaccination. This TCR came from a human donor who had recovered from COVID-19. The rearrangement uses TRBV20-1 and TRBJ2-5; 9 nucleotides align to TRBD2. The CDR3 DNA follows: TGCAGTGCTAGAGAGTATCGTAGCGGGAGCATGTTGTACCAAGAGACCCAGTACTTC. Amino acid sequence: CSAREYRSGSMLYQETQYF.